This T cell receptor (beta chain) emerged from a study of T cell responses to AZD1222 COVID-19 vaccine. The germline V gene has CDR1 MDHEN and CDR2 SYDVKM. This CDR3 spans 18 amino acids. With 2 bases clipped from V and 5 bases from J, the junction kept 11 bases outside the gene matches. Concerning this clone itself: Its antigen is unidentified.

Overall study findings and caveats: Most donors were white British and more were female, and clonal diversity was possibly underestimated. CD4 TCRs associated with vaccination spanned spike, dominating at 160-218 and 743-854. After the peak T cell response, and only then, were repertoires sampled. An increase in Spike-specific TCR breadth and depth was observed after two AZD1222 doses.

Repertoires were generated with immunoSEQ multiplex PCR, while TCRdb's copy carries only in-frame clones and drops some. This sample yields approximately 89,000 clones, of which approximately 90% are seen a single time; more than 4.5% belongs to the top ten. Sequenced material: peripheral blood, taken on day 0 of AZD1222 vaccination. This sequence was found in an adult in good health. The chain employs TRBV28 and TRBJ2-2; 10 nucleotides align to TRBD2. The CDR3 spells CASSLDYVLAGYTGELFF. The DNA for the CDR3 is TGTGCCAGCAGTTTAGATTATGTACTAGCGGGATATACCGGGGAGCTGTTTTTT.